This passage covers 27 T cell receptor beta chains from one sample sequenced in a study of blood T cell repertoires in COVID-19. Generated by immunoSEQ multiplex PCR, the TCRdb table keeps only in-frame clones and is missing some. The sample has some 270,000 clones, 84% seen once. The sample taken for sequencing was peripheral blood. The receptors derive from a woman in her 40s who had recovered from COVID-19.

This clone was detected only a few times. DNA for the CDR3: TGTGCCAGCTCACCACCCAGCTACAATGAGCAGTTCTTC. This encodes CASSPPSYNEQFF. The chain couples TRBV18 to TRBJ2-1; D remains ambiguous. This CDR3 has 13 amino acids. The germline V and J ends were trimmed by 0 bases and 3 bases, with 3 bases remaining between them. CDR1 KGHSH and CDR2 LQKENI come from the germline V gene. The full variable domain, rest sourced from reference TRBV18 and TRBJ2-1, is NAGVMQNPRHLVRRRGQEARLRCSPMKGHSHVYWYRQLPEEGLKFMVYLQKENIIDESGMPKERFSAEFPKEGPSILRIQQVVRGDSAAYFCASSPPSYNEQFFGPGTRLTVL.

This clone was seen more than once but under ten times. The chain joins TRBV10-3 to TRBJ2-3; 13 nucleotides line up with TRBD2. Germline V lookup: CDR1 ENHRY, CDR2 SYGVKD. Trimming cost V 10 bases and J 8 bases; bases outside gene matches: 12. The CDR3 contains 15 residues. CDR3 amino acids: CATLWTSGGLGTQYF. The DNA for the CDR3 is TGTGCCACCCTTTGGACTAGCGGGGGCCTCGGTACGCAGTATTTT.

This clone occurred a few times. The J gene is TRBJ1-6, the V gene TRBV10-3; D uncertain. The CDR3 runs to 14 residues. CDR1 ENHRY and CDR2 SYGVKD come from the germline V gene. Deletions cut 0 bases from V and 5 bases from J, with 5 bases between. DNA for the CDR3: TGTGCCATCAGTGAGTCATTCAATAATTCACCCCTCCACTTT. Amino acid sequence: CAISESFNNSPLHF.

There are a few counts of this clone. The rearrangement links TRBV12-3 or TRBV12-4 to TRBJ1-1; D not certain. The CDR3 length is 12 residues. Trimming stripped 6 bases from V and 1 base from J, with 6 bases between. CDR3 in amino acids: CASRTGNTEAFF. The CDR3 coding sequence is TGTGCCAGCAGGACGGGGAACACTGAAGCTTTCTTT.

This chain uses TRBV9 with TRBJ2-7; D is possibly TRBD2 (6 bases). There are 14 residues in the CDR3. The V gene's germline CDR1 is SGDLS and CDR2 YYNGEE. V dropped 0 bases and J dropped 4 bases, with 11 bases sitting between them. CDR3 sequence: CASSVADGRYEQYF. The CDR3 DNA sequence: TGTGCCAGCAGCGTAGCCGACGGGAGATACGAGCAGTACTTC. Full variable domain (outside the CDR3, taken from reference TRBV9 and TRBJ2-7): DSGVTQTPKHLITATGQRVTLRCSPRSGDLSVYWYQQSLDQGLQFLIQYYNGEERAKGNILERFSAQQFPDLHSELNLSSLELGDSALYFCASSVADGRYEQYFGPGTRLTVT.

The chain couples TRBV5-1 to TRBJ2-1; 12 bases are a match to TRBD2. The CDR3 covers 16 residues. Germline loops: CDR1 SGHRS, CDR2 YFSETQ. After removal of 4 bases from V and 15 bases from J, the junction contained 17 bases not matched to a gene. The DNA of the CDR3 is TGCGCCAGCAGCATCTCCGGGACTAGCGGGTCCCCGGAGGGGTTCTTC. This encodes CASSISGTSGSPEGFF.

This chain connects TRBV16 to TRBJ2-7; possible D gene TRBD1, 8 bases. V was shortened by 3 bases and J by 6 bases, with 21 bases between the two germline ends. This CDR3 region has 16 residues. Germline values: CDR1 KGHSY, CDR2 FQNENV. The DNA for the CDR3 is TGTGCCAGCAGCCAGCCCACGGGACAGGCGGGGGTCGAGCAGTACTTC. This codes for CASSQPTGQAGVEQYF.

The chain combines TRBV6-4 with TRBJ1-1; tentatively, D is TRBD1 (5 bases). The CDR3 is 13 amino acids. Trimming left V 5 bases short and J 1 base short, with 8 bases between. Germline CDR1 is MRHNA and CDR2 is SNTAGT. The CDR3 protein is CASSFTGNTEAFF. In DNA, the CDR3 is TGTGCCAGCAGTTTCACAGGGAACACTGAAGCTTTCTTT.

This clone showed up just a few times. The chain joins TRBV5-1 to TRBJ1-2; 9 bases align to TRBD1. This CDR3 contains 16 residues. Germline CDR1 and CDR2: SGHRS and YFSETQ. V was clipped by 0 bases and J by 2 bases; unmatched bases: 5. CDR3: CASSLAVGQGNYGYTF. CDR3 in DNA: TGCGCCAGCAGCTTGGCCGTGGGACAGGGAAACTATGGCTACACCTTC.

In DNA form, the CDR3 reads TGTGCCAGCAGCCATGACCGGGACAGGGGTGTTGAGGAGACCCAGTACTTC. Protein: CASSHDRDRGVEETQYF. The V gene is TRBV4-2, the J gene TRBJ2-5, with 10 bases matching TRBD1. The CDR3 has 17 residues. Germline-derived CDR1 and CDR2 are LGHNA and YNFKEQ. Unmatched junction bases numbered 12, after V lost 3 bases and J lost 5 bases.

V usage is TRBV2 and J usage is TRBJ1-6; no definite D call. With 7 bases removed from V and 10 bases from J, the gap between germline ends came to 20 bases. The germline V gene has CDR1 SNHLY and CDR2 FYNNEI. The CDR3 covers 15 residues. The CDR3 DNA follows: TGTGCCAGCACCCTCCTGGGCCCGGAGGCCTCACCCCTCCACTTT. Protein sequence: CASTLLGPEASPLHF.

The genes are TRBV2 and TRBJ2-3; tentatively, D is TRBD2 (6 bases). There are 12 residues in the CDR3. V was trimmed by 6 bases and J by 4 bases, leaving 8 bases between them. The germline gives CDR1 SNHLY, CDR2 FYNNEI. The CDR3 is CASRPGADTQYF. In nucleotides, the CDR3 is TGTGCCAGCAGGCCGGGAGCAGATACGCAGTATTTT.

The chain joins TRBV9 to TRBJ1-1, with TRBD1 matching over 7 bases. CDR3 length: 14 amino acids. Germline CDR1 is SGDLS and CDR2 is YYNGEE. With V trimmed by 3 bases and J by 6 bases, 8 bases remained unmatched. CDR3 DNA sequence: TGTGCCAGCAGCGCTCGGACAGGAGGCGCTGAAGCTTTCTTT. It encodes CASSARTGGAEAFF.

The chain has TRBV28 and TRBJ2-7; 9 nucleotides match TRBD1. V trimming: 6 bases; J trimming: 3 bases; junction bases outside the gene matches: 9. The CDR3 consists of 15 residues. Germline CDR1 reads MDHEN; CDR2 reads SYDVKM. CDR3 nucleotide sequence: TGTGCCAGCAGCCGCCCCGGGACAGGGAACTACGAGCAGTACTTC. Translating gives CASSRPGTGNYEQYF.

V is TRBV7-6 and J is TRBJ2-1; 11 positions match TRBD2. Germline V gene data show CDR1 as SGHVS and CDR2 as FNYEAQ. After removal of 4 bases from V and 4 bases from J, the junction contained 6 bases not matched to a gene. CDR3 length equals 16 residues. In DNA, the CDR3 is TGTGCCAGCAGCTCCGGGGGGACTAGCGGATACAATGAGCAGTTCTTC. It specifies CASSSGGTSGYNEQFF.

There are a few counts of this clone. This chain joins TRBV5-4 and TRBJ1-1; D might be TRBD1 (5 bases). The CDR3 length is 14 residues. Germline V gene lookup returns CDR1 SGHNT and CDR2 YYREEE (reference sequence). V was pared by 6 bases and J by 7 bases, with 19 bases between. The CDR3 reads CASTADGVGGEAFF. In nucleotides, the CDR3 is TGTGCCAGCACCGCGGACGGAGTCGGGGGTGAAGCTTTCTTT.

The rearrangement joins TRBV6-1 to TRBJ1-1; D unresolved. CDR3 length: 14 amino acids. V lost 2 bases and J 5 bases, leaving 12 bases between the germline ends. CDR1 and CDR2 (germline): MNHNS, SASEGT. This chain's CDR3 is CASSEYAGGTEAFF. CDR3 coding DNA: TGTGCCAGCAGTGAATACGCGGGTGGTACTGAAGCTTTCTTT.

CDR3 nucleotides: TGTGCCAGCAGTTGGGGCGAGACCTACGAGCAGTACTTC. It encodes CASSWGETYEQYF. J is TRBJ2-7 and V is TRBV12-3 or TRBV12-4; D may be TRBD1 (5 bases). Trimming cost V 4 bases and J 2 bases, with 9 bases left between them. This CDR3 comprises 13 residues.

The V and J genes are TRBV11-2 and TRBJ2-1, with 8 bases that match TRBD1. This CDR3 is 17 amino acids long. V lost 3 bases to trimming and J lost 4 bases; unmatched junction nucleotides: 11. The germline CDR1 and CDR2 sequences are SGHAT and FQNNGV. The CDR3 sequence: CASSLWGPGQVYNEQFF. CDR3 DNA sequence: TGTGCCAGCAGCTTGTGGGGGCCGGGACAGGTATACAATGAGCAGTTCTTC. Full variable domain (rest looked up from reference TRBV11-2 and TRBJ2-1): EAGVAQSPRYKIIEKRQSVAFWCNPISGHATLYWYQQILGQGPKLLIQFQNNGVVDDSQLPKDRFSAERLKGVDSTLKIQPAKLEDSAVYLCASSLWGPGQVYNEQFFGPGTRLTVL.

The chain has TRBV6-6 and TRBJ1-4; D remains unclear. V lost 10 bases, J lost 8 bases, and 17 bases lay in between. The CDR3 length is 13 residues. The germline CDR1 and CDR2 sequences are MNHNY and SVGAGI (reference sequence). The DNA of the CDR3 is TGTGCCATCATGGACTTTGGGAGGGAAAAACTGTTTTTT. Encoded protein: CAIMDFGREKLFF.

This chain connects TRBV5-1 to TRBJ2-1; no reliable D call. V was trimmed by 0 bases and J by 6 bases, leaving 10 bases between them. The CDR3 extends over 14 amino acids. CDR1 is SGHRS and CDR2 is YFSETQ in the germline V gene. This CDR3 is CASSLEPSVNEQFF. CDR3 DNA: TGCGCCAGCAGCTTGGAGCCGTCCGTCAATGAGCAGTTCTTC.

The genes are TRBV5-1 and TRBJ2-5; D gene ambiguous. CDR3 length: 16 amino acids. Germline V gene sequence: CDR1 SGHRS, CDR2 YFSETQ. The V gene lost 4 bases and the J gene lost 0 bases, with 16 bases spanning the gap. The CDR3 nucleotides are TGCGCCAGCAGCGTTGGAATAGCTGCGTACCAAGAGACCCAGTACTTC. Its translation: CASSVGIAAYQETQYF. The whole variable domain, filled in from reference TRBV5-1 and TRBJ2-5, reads KAGVTQTPRYLIKTRGQQVTLSCSPISGHRSVSWYQQTPGQGLQFLFEYFSETQRNKGNFPGRFSGRQFSNSRSEMNVSTLELGDSALYLCASSVGIAAYQETQYFGPGTRLLVL.

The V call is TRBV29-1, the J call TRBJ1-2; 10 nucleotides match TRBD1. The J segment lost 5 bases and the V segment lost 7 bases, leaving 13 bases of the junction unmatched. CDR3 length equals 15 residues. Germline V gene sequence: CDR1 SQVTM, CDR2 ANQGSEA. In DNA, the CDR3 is TGCAGCGACCAAGGGGCCGGGACAGGGGTATATGGCTACACCTTC. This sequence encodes CSDQGAGTGVYGYTF.

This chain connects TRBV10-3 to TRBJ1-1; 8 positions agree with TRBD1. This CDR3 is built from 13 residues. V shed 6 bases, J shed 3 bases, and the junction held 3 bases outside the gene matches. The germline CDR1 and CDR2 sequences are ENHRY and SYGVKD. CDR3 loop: CAIRDRADTEAFF. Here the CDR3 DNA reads TGTGCCATCAGGGACAGGGCGGACACTGAAGCTTTCTTT.

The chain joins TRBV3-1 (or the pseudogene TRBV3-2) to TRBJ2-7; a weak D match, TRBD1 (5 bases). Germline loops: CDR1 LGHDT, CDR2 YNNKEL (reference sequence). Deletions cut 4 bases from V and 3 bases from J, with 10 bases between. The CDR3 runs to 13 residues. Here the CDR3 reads CASSPSRGYEQYF. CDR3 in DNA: TGTGCCAGCAGCCCCTCAAGGGGCTACGAGCAGTACTTC.

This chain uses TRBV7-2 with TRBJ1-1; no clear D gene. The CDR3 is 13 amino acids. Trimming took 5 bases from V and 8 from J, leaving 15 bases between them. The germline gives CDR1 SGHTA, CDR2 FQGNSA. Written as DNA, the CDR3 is TGTGCCAGCAGCCAAGCGTGGGGAGGGGAAGCTTTCTTT. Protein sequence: CASSQAWGGEAFF.

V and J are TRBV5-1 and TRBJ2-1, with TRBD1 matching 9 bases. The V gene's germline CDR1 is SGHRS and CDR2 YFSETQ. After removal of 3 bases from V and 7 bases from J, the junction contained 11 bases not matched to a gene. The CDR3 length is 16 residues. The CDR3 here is CASSSTGTGRLNEQFF. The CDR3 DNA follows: TGCGCCAGCAGCTCAACCGGGACAGGGCGGTTGAATGAGCAGTTCTTC. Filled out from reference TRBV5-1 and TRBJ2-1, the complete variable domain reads KAGVTQTPRYLIKTRGQQVTLSCSPISGHRSVSWYQQTPGQGLQFLFEYFSETQRNKGNFPGRFSGRQFSNSRSEMNVSTLELGDSALYLCASSSTGTGRLNEQFFGPGTRLTVL.